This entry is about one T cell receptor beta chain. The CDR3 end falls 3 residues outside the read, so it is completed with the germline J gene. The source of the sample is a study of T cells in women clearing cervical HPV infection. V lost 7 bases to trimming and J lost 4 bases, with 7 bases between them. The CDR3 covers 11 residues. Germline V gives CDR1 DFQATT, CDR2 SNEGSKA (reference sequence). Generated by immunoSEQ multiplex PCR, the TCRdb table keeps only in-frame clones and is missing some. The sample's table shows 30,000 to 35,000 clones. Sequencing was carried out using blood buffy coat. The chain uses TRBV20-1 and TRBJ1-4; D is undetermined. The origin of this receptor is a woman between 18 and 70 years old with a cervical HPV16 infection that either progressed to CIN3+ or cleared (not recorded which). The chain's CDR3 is CSVRYNEKLFF. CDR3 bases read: TGCAGTGTAAGGTATAATGAAAAA.